A single sample is the source of the 6 T cell receptor beta chains below, sequenced in a study of CD8+CD57+ T cells in acquired aplastic anemia. CDR3 and TCR beta VDJ profiling relied on genomic DNA as the template. TCRdb reprocessed the reads with MiXCR, giving one entry per CDR3 protein. The data contain 200,000 to 250,000 distinct CDR3 sequences, 34% of them singletons. The sample was sorted CD4+, CD8+, or CD8+CD57+ T cells (not recorded which) from PBMCs. These receptors originate from a human donor in good health, serving as a control.

In regard to this clonotype: This may arise from a read error, as a much more abundant clone is one base away. This chain connects TRBV5-1 to TRBJ2-6, with 7 nucleotides matching TRBD1. CDR3 length: 20 residues. Trimming removed 3 bases from V and 0 bases from J; junction bases left unmatched: 15. Germline loops: CDR1 SGHRS, CDR2 YFSETQ. CDR3 protein: CASSSIPRDSIISGANVLTF. CDR3 nucleotide sequence: TGCGCCAGCAGCTCCATCCCAAGGGACAGCATAATCTCTGGGGCCAACGTCCTGACTTTC.

There are a few counts of this clonotype. This sequence may be a read error, since a much larger clone differs from it by one base. The chain recombines TRBV2 with TRBJ1-1; no definite D call. This CDR3 contains 14 residues. Looked up from germline, CDR1 is SNHLY and CDR2 is FYNNEI. The CDR3 protein is CACSVDSGPTEAFF. The CDR3 bases are TGTGCCTGCAGTGTAGATTCGGGTCCCACTGAAGCTTTCTTT.

The chain employs TRBV24-1 and TRBJ1-1; 10 bases line up with TRBD1. The junction had 1 base not matched to a gene; V was cut back by 3 bases and J by 1 base. This CDR3 contains 15 residues. Germline V gene sequence: CDR1 KGHDR, CDR2 SFDVKD. As DNA, the CDR3 is TGTGCCACCAGTGATCGGGACAGGGGGAACACTGAAGCTTTCTTT. Protein product: CATSDRDRGNTEAFF.

J is TRBJ2-5 and V is TRBV2; no reliable D call. V shed 0 bases and J shed 7 bases, with 9 bases lying between them. The CDR3 is made up of 13 amino acids. The germline V gene has CDR1 SNHLY and CDR2 FYNNEI. In DNA form, the CDR3 reads TGTGCCAGCAGTGAAGCGGGTCTGGTGACCCAGTACTTC. This sequence encodes CASSEAGLVTQYF.

This clonotype came up a few times. The J gene is TRBJ1-1, the V gene TRBV4-2, with D uncertain. The germline V and J ends were trimmed by 1 base and 2 bases, with 8 bases remaining between them. The CDR3 contains 14 residues. CDR1 is LGHNA and CDR2 is YNFKEQ in the germline V gene. CDR3 region: CASSQAPLNTEAFF. The CDR3 region has the DNA TGTGCCAGCAGCCAAGCTCCTCTTAACACTGAAGCTTTCTTT.

Ten or more counts support this clonotype. V usage is TRBV2 and J usage is TRBJ1-5, with 7 bases aligning to TRBD1. The CDR3 loop spans 14 amino acids. CDR1 SNHLY and CDR2 FYNNEI come from the germline V gene. V lost 8 bases to trimming and J lost 1 base; unmatched junction nucleotides: 5. The CDR3 DNA follows: TGTGCCAGCCGGCAGGGGGTGAGCAATCAGCCCCAGCATTTT. Its translation is CASRQGVSNQPQHF.